The 10 T cell receptor beta chains listed next were all sequenced from one sample in a study of T cell repertoires in cytomegalovirus infection. TCRdb reanalysed the reads using MiXCR and keeps one entry per CDR3 protein. The sample yields some 400,000 distinct CDR3 sequences, 15% to 20% seen once. Sequencing was performed on PBMCs. The receptor source for this set is a human donor in good health (CMV status not recorded). Some clones in this sample may be carry-over from other donors' samples.

This clonotype was detected a few times. V gene TRBV28 combines with J gene TRBJ2-2; D is uncertain. Trimming stripped 4 bases from V and 6 bases from J, with 9 bases between. The germline V gene encodes CDR1 MDHEN and CDR2 SYDVKM. The CDR3 contains 13 residues. The DNA of the CDR3 is TGTGCCAGCAGTTCAGGTTATCCCGGGGAGCTGTTTTTT. This sequence encodes CASSSGYPGELFF. Full variable domain (outside the CDR3, taken from reference TRBV28 and TRBJ2-2): DVKVTQSSRYLVKRTGEKVFLECVQDMDHENMFWYRQDPGLGLRLIYFSYDVKMKEKGDIPEGYSVSREKKERFSLILESASTNQTSMYLCASSSGYPGELFFGEGSRLTVL.

At least ten counts were recorded for this clonotype. The V and J genes are TRBV24-1 and TRBJ2-1; TRBD2 aligns across 9 bases. Germline V gene data show CDR1 as KGHDR and CDR2 as SFDVKD. The CDR3 is made up of 13 amino acids. Germline trimming cut 7 bases from V and 8 bases from J; bases unmatched to any gene: 5. The CDR3 DNA follows: TGTGCCACCAGGGACGGCGGGAGGGATGAGCAGTTCTTC. It translates to CATRDGGRDEQFF.

This clonotype appeared a few times. This chain uses TRBV7-9 with TRBJ2-7; D could derive from TRBD1 or TRBD2 (5 bases each). There are 18 residues in the CDR3. The germline V gene has CDR1 SEHNR and CDR2 FQNEAQ (reference sequence). Trimming stripped 5 bases from V and 4 bases from J, with 27 bases between. The CDR3 DNA is TGTGCCAGCAGCGCCTGGGCAGGGAGAGGGGCTGGTCTATACGAGCAGTACTTC. It yields the protein CASSAWAGRGAGLYEQYF.

This sequence joins TRBV28 and TRBJ1-2; a possible D gene is TRBD1 (5 bases). The CDR3 loop spans 15 amino acids. V shed 3 bases and J shed 5 bases, with 16 bases lying between them. In germline, CDR1 is MDHEN, CDR2 SYDVKM. The DNA for the CDR3 is TGTGCCAGCAGTTTCGGAGGGGCGCGTAGTTATGGCTACACCTTC. Protein: CASSFGGARSYGYTF.

This clonotype was counted ten times or more. The chain couples TRBV6-1 to TRBJ2-7, with TRBD1 matching over 7 bases. The CDR3 has 15 residues. Looked up from germline, CDR1 is MNHNS and CDR2 is SASEGT. Trimming removed 5 bases from V and 3 bases from J; junction bases left unmatched: 10. CDR3 residues: CASSLGTAKHYEQYF. The CDR3 DNA sequence: TGTGCCAGCAGTCTCGGGACAGCCAAGCACTACGAGCAGTACTTC.

This clonotype came up a few times. The chain uses TRBV10-2 and TRBJ2-1; 11 bases match TRBD2. The CDR3 consists of 16 residues. CDR1 is WSHSY and CDR2 is SAAADI in the germline V gene. The V segment lost 3 bases and the J segment 8 bases; nucleotides outside the gene matches: 9. This CDR3 is CASSDAGLAAWDEQFF. CDR3 nucleotide sequence: TGCGCCAGCAGTGACGCGGGACTAGCGGCCTGGGATGAGCAGTTCTTC.

In its sample, this clonotype was seen many times. V is TRBV7-9 and J is TRBJ2-7; possible D gene TRBD2, 6 bases. CDR1 and CDR2 (germline): SEHNR, FQNEAQ (reference sequence). With 5 bases removed from V and 0 bases from J, the gap between germline ends came to 14 bases. This CDR3 is built from 15 residues. The CDR3 spells CASSPSGGDSYEQYF. The CDR3 nucleotides read TGTGCCAGCAGCCCATCGGGCGGGGACTCCTACGAGCAGTACTTC.

This clonotype was counted many times. The chain is built from TRBV28 and TRBJ2-6, with 8 bases matching TRBD2. The CDR3 runs 17 residues. Trimming cost V 3 bases and J 0 bases; bases outside gene matches: 4. CDR1 MDHEN and CDR2 SYDVKM come from the germline V gene. The CDR3 coding sequence is TGTGCCAGCAGTTTGGAGCGGGGGCCCTCTGGGGCCAACGTCCTGACTTTC. Translating it yields CASSLERGPSGANVLTF.

This clonotype was observed a handful of times. The CDR3 region is CASAANWLYYGYTF. In DNA form, the CDR3 reads TGTGCCAGTGCCGCCAATTGGCTTTACTATGGCTACACCTTC. The chain couples TRBV19 to TRBJ1-2, with D unclear. The CDR3 contains 14 residues. Trimming took 8 bases from V and 3 from J, leaving 16 bases between them. CDR1 and CDR2 from the germline V gene are LNHDA and SQIVND (reference sequence).

The table lists this clonotype with a few counts. This chain connects TRBV23-1 to TRBJ2-3; 7 bases agree with TRBD1. TRBV23-1 is placed among ORFs of uncertain function. The CDR3 loop spans 16 amino acids. CDR3 in DNA: TGCGTCCAGGGGTTCAGGACAGGAAGCTGCACAGATACGCAGTATTTT. Translating gives CVQGFRTGSCTDTQYF.